One and the same sample provided the 17 T cell receptor beta chains below, sequenced in a study of beta chain features in type 1 diabetes. Their recognized antigens are unknown. General observations from the study: Among all four CD4+ subsets, Type 1 diabetes patients had TCRB CDR3s that were moderately but significantly shorter.

What was sequenced were expressed TCRB transcripts, since all of the isolated RNA had been reverse transcribed. TCRdb's table, derived via immunoSEQ multiplex PCR, lists solely in-frame clones and lacks some. The table includes around 250,000 clones, more than 11% detected once. Source material: naive CD4+ T cells from blood. The source of these receptors is a man aged 30-40 years with type 1 diabetes.

Only a few counts were recorded for this clone. This rearrangement joins TRBV19 to TRBJ1-1; 10 bases align to TRBD1. After removal of 1 base from V and 3 bases from J, the junction contained 11 bases not matched to a gene. CDR3 size: 18 residues. Germline CDR1 LNHDA, CDR2 SQIVND (reference sequence). CDR3 in amino acids: CASSIGGGRDRGYTEAFF. CDR3 nucleotide sequence: TGTGCCAGTAGTATAGGTGGGGGCCGGGACAGGGGTTACACTGAAGCTTTCTTT.

CDR3 residues: CASRRGPLYEQYF. The CDR3 region has the DNA TGTGCCAGCAGGCGGGGGCCCCTCTACGAGCAGTACTTC. The J gene is TRBJ2-7, the V gene TRBV6-5, with D possibly TRBD2 on 7 matching bases. The germline V gene has CDR1 MNHEY and CDR2 SVGAGI. V was clipped by 6 bases and J by 3 bases, with 12 bases between them. The CDR3 loop spans 13 amino acids.

V is TRBV11-3 and J is TRBJ2-5; TRBD1 matches 8 bases. Germline-derived CDR1 and CDR2 are SGHNT and YENEEA. The CDR3 length is 13 residues. Trimming cost V 3 bases and J 4 bases; bases outside gene matches: 1. CDR3 sequence reads: CASSFGQGETQYF. Written as DNA, the CDR3 is TGTGCCAGCAGCTTTGGACAGGGAGAGACCCAGTACTTC.

The rearrangement links TRBV6-5 to TRBJ1-1; the D gene is possibly TRBD1 (6 bases). V lost 6 bases, J lost 2 bases, and 10 bases lay in between. The CDR3 loop spans 13 amino acids. CDR1 is MNHEY and CDR2 is SVGAGI in the germline V gene. The CDR3 sequence is CASSRGTNTEAFF. The CDR3 DNA follows: TGTGCCAGCAGCAGGGGCACTAACACTGAAGCTTTCTTT.

The chain couples TRBV10-3 to TRBJ1-1, with 8 bases matching TRBD1. The CDR3 length is 14 residues. Germline trimming cut 7 bases from V and 3 bases from J; bases unmatched to any gene: 7. Per germline, CDR1 ENHRY and CDR2 SYGVKD. The CDR3 loop reads CAITNDRGYTEAFF. The CDR3 coding sequence is TGTGCCATCACCAACGACAGGGGATACACTGAAGCTTTCTTT.

The rearrangement links TRBV6-9 to TRBJ1-3; tentative D call: TRBD1 (6 bases). V was cut by 0 bases and J by 1 base, with 10 bases left in between. CDR3 length: 16 residues. The germline CDR1 and CDR2 sequences are MNHGY and SVAAGI. The CDR3 DNA sequence: TGTGCCAGCAGTTATTCGGTGGGGGCGTCTGGAAACACCATATATTTT. It translates to CASSYSVGASGNTIYF.

This clone has more than one count but fewer than ten. In DNA, the CDR3 is TGCAGCGCTGCCCGGACAGGGGGCGGCGATGAGCAGTTCTTC. Encoded protein: CSAARTGGGDEQFF. The chain uses TRBV29-1 and TRBJ2-1, with 11 bases matching TRBD1. Trimming cost V 7 bases and J 8 bases; bases outside gene matches: 10. This CDR3 spans 14 amino acids. Germline-derived CDR1 and CDR2 are SQVTM and ANQGSEA.

This clone came up a few times. The genes are TRBV2 and TRBJ2-7; 11 nucleotides align to TRBD1. Losses at the gene ends were 7 bases for V and 4 bases for J; bases not matched to a gene: 6. This CDR3 spans 14 amino acids. CDR1 is SNHLY and CDR2 is FYNNEI in the germline V gene. The CDR3 nucleotides read TGTGCCAGCACCGGGACAGGGGGTATTTACGAGCAGTACTTC. This gives the protein CASTGTGGIYEQYF.

This clone was counted a few times. This CDR3 is CAWRDPGLGRNEQFF. CDR3 DNA: TGTGCCTGGAGGGACCCGGGACTAGGGAGGAATGAGCAGTTCTTC. The V call is TRBV30, the J call TRBJ2-1; 8 nucleotides line up with TRBD2. The germline gives CDR1 GTSNPN, CDR2 SVGIG (reference sequence). V lost 3 bases to trimming and J lost 7 bases; unmatched junction nucleotides: 11. The CDR3 contains 15 residues. The whole variable domain, filled in from reference TRBV30 and TRBJ2-1, reads SQTIHQWPATLVQPVGSPLSLECTVEGTSNPNLYWYRQAAGRGLQLLFYSVGIGQISSEVPQNLSASRPQDRQFILSSKKLLLSDSGFYLCAWRDPGLGRNEQFFGPGTRLTVL.

This clone was found a few times. This chain uses TRBV6-5 with TRBJ2-1, with 7 bases lining up with TRBD1. Unmatched junction bases numbered 15, after V lost 10 bases and J lost 6 bases. CDR1 is MNHEY and CDR2 is SVGAGI in the germline V gene. The CDR3 length is 15 residues. The CDR3 loop is CATYRGAAPSNEQFF. CDR3 nucleotide sequence: TGTGCCACCTACAGGGGCGCGGCACCAAGCAATGAGCAGTTCTTC.

The sample holds a few counts of this clone. This chain uses TRBV7-9 with TRBJ2-5; the D gene is possibly TRBD2 (6 bases). Trimming took 2 bases from V and 1 from J, leaving 8 bases between them. The CDR3 consists of 14 residues. Germline CDR1 reads SEHNR; CDR2 reads FQNEAQ (reference sequence). The CDR3 here is CASSLRGTQETQYF. Here the CDR3 DNA reads TGTGCCAGCAGCTTACGGGGGACCCAAGAGACCCAGTACTTC.

J is TRBJ2-3 and V is TRBV29-1; TRBD1 matches at 9 bases. Germline CDR1 and CDR2: SQVTM and ANQGSEA. The CDR3 spans 14 residues. Trimming cost V 6 bases and J 3 bases; bases outside gene matches: 7. The CDR3 nucleotides are TGCAGCGTCGCCACGGGACAGGGTACAGATACGCAGTATTTT. Protein product: CSVATGQGTDTQYF.

The rearrangement links TRBV11-3 to TRBJ1-2; D not resolved. The germline CDR1 and CDR2 sequences are SGHNT and YENEEA. This CDR3 region has 14 residues. V lost 5 bases, J lost 7 bases, and 17 bases lay in between. The CDR3 DNA is TGTGCCAGCAGCCTGGAGGAAGGAGTCAGTGGCTACACCTTC. Translated, it gives CASSLEEGVSGYTF. The variable domain in full, completed from reference TRBV11-3 and TRBJ1-2, reads EAGVVQSPRYKIIEKKQPVAFWCNPISGHNTLYWYLQNLGQGPELLIRYENEEAVDDSQLPKDRFSAERLKGVDSTLKIQPAELGDSAVYLCASSLEEGVSGYTFGSGTRLTVV.

This clone has just a few counts. This sequence joins TRBV4-1 and TRBJ2-1; 7 bases fit TRBD2. With 0 bases clipped from V and 9 bases from J, the junction kept 5 bases outside the gene matches. The CDR3 is 14 residues long. From germline, CDR1 is MGHRA and CDR2 YSYEKL. The CDR3 loop reads CASSQEGRAPEQFF. The CDR3 bases are TGCGCCAGCAGCCAAGAGGGGAGGGCCCCTGAGCAGTTCTTC.

The gene calls are TRBV6-5 and TRBJ1-2; a weak D match, TRBD1 (5 bases). The CDR3 is 15 amino acids. The germline V and J ends were trimmed by 5 bases and 4 bases, with 17 bases remaining between them. Germline lookup yields CDR1 MNHEY and CDR2 SVGAGI. The CDR3, as DNA: TGTGCCAGCAGTCCAGATGGGGCTCATTCCTATGGCTACACCTTC. Amino acids: CASSPDGAHSYGYTF.

A few counts support this clone. The genes are TRBV7-9 and TRBJ2-7; tentative D call: TRBD1 (6 bases). V was trimmed by 6 bases and J by 7 bases, leaving 13 bases between them. This CDR3 is built from 12 residues. Germline CDR1 is SEHNR and CDR2 is FQNEAQ (reference sequence). CDR3 sequence: CASRPIQGEQYF. DNA of the CDR3: TGTGCCAGCAGGCCAATCCAGGGGGAGCAGTACTTC.

This clone turned up a few times. This chain joins TRBV9 and TRBJ2-2; 16 positions match TRBD2. The CDR3 totals 18 residues. V lost 4 bases to trimming and J lost 4 bases; unmatched junction nucleotides: 7. Germline-derived CDR1 and CDR2 are SGDLS and YYNGEE. The CDR3, as DNA: TGTGCCAGCAGCCCTCGTGGGACTAGCGGGGGGGGCACCGGGGAGCTGTTTTTT. Amino acid sequence: CASSPRGTSGGGTGELFF.